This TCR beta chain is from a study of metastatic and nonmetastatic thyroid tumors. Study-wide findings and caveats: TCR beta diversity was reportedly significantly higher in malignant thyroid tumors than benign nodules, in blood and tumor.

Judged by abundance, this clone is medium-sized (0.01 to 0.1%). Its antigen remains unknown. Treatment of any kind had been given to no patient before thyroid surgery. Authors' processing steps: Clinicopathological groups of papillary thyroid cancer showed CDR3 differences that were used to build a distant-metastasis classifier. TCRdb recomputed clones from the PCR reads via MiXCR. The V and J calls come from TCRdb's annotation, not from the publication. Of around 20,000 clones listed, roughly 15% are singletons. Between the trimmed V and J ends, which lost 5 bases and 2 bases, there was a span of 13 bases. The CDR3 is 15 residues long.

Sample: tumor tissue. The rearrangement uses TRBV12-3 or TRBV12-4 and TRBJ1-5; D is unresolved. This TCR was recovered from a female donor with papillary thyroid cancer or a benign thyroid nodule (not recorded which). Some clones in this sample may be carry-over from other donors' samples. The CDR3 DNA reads TGTGCCAGCAGTCCCCAAGGATTGGGCAATCAGCCCCAGCATTTT. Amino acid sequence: CASSPQGLGNQPQHF.